Listed below are T cell receptor beta chains from one sample, sequenced in a study of blood T cell repertoires in COVID-19. Here immunoSEQ multiplex PCR was the method, and the copy in TCRdb shows in-frame clones only, minus some. The sample includes 150,000 to 160,000 clones, approximately 80% of them seen just once. Sequenced: peripheral blood. The receptors come from a woman aged 55-69 years with COVID-19, enrolled during active disease. CDR3s include the opening cysteine and the closing phenylalanine or tryptophan. D genes are given only for firm matches. Clone size, where shown, is once, few, many, or a class for clones that have expanded.

v_gene: TRBV5-1; j_gene: TRBJ2-2; d_gene: TRBD2; abundance: .; CDR3nt: TGCGCCAGCAGCTTGTTTGCGGGGGGGTCTAACACCGGGGAGCTGTTTTTT; CDR3aa: CASSLFAGGSNTGELFF
v_gene: TRBV5-6; j_gene: TRBJ1-6; d_gene: .; abundance: .; CDR3nt: TGTGCCAGCAGCTTGAGGACTGAACCCTATAATTCACCCCTCCACTTT; CDR3aa: CASSLRTEPYNSPLHF
v_gene: TRBV7-9; j_gene: TRBJ1-2; d_gene: .; abundance: .; CDR3nt: TGTGCCAGCAGCTTAGTCATCTATGGCTACACCTTC; CDR3aa: CASSLVIYGYTF
v_gene: TRBV5-1; j_gene: TRBJ2-2; d_gene: TRBD2; abundance: few; CDR3nt: TGCGCCAGCAGCTCGGGACTAGCGGGAGATCTCACCGGGGAGCTGTTTTTT; CDR3aa: CASSSGLAGDLTGELFF
v_gene: TRBV5-1; j_gene: TRBJ2-7; d_gene: .; abundance: once; CDR3nt: TGCGCCAGCAGTCGCGACAACTACGAGCAGTACTTC; CDR3aa: CASSRDNYEQYF
v_gene: TRBV6-2/TRBV6-3; j_gene: TRBJ1-2; d_gene: TRBD1; abundance: .; CDR3nt: TGTGCCAGCAGTAGAACAGGGGTGGATGGCTACACCTTC; CDR3aa: CASSRTGVDGYTF
v_gene: TRBV5-1; j_gene: TRBJ1-2; d_gene: TRBD1; abundance: .; CDR3nt: TGCGCCAGCAGCTCCCGGGACAGGAACTATGGCTACACCTTC; CDR3aa: CASSSRDRNYGYTF
v_gene: TRBV9; j_gene: TRBJ2-1; d_gene: .; abundance: .; CDR3nt: TGTGCCAGCAGCGCGGGACTCTCAAAGGAGCAGTTCTTC; CDR3aa: CASSAGLSKEQFF
v_gene: TRBV12-3/TRBV12-4; j_gene: TRBJ1-2; d_gene: .; abundance: .; CDR3nt: TGTGCCAGCAGTGGGGGAGGTAACTATGGCTACACCTTC; CDR3aa: CASSGGGNYGYTF
v_gene: TRBV9; j_gene: TRBJ2-1; d_gene: TRBD1; abundance: .; CDR3nt: TGTGCCAGCAGCGTGGGACAGGGGGGACCCGAGCAGTTCTTC; CDR3aa: CASSVGQGGPEQFF
v_gene: TRBV7-8; j_gene: TRBJ2-1; d_gene: .; abundance: .; CDR3nt: TGTGCCAGCAGCTTAGGGGACATCTCCTACAATGAGCAGTTCTTC; CDR3aa: CASSLGDISYNEQFF
v_gene: TRBV27; j_gene: TRBJ1-1; d_gene: .; abundance: .; CDR3nt: TGTGCCAGCAGGGGGGGGGTCGCGAACACTGAAGCTTTCTTT; CDR3aa: CASRGGVANTEAFF